This TCR beta chain derives from a study of T cells after yellow fever vaccination. Overall study results and limits: Weaker, the secondary response peaked sooner, at day 5 versus 15. Some clonotypes, a small share, were shared between CD4 and CD8 compartments. In post-booster samples, most primary-vaccination clones reappeared (roughly 96% CD4, about 91% CD8).

This clonotype was seen many times. Its antigen remains unknown. The CDR3 runs 17 residues. The ends were cut back, 1 base at V and 0 bases at J, with 10 bases in the middle. Germline loops: CDR1 LGHNA, CDR2 YSLEER. TCRdb independently ran MiXCR on the 5' RACE reads; one entry per CDR3 protein. The data contain under 90,000 distinct CDR3 sequences, 5% to 8% of them seen just once; the ten biggest clones take up approximately 35%. The V gene is TRBV4-3, the J gene TRBJ2-6; TRBD2 is a possible D gene (7 bases). This TCR was sampled from a man younger than 30 who received the YFV17D yellow fever vaccine. The specimen was CD8+ T cells sorted from PBMCs, collected approximately 47 days after the first yellow fever vaccination. The CDR3 sequence: CASSQGGGGSGANVLTF. DNA of the CDR3: TGCGCCAGCAGCCAAGGGGGGGGCGGCTCTGGGGCCAACGTCCTGACTTTC.